These 24 T cell receptor beta chains originate from one sample sequenced in a study of blood T cell repertoires in COVID-19. Sequencing was performed with immunoSEQ multiplex PCR; in TCRdb, only in-frame clones are kept and a portion is missing. The sample consists of nearly 200,000 clones, roughly nine tenths of them appearing once. The sample taken for sequencing was peripheral blood. These receptors were collected from a woman aged 65 to 85 with acute or convalescent COVID-19.

The V and J genes are TRBV7-2 and TRBJ2-7; 7 nucleotides match TRBD1. This CDR3 comprises 14 residues. V dropped 5 bases and J dropped 2; count of bases not matched to a gene: 6. In germline, CDR1 is SGHTA, CDR2 FQGNSA. CDR3 in DNA: TGTGCCAGCAGCCGTCCTACAGGGGCCTACGAGCAGTACTTC. Its translation: CASSRPTGAYEQYF.

The sample holds a few counts of this clone. V is TRBV10-1 and J is TRBJ1-1; D may be TRBD1 (6 bases). This CDR3 has 13 residues. CDR1 WNHNN and CDR2 SYGVQD come from the germline V gene (reference sequence). V lost 3 bases and J lost 1, with 6 bases in between. The CDR3 nucleotides are TGCGCCAGCAGTGAACAGGGGAACACTGAAGCTTTCTTT. Residues: CASSEQGNTEAFF.

The V and J genes are TRBV7-8 and TRBJ2-3; TRBD1 matches 10 bases. This CDR3 spans 15 amino acids. Per germline, CDR1 SGHVS and CDR2 FQNEAQ. The V segment lost 8 bases and the J segment 3 bases; nucleotides outside the gene matches: 8. CDR3 loop: CASDRGRGDTDTQYF. Here the CDR3 DNA reads TGTGCCAGCGACAGGGGGCGAGGAGATACAGATACGCAGTATTTT.

V gene TRBV5-1 combines with J gene TRBJ2-7; no clear D gene. The V end lost 0 bases, the J end lost 4 bases, and 20 bases lay between the germline ends. Germline-derived CDR1 and CDR2 are SGHRS and YFSETQ. The CDR3 is 17 amino acids. The CDR3: CASSLGMLGNVVYEQYF. CDR3 sequence (DNA): TGCGCCAGCAGCTTGGGTATGCTGGGCAACGTAGTTTACGAGCAGTACTTC.

This clone appeared once. The chain employs TRBV21-1 and TRBJ2-7; TRBD2 is the table's D call and was not checked against the DNA. TRBV21-1 is an annotated pseudogene. This CDR3 contains 17 residues. CDR3 bases: TGTGCCAGCAGCAAAGGGGGTAGGTGGGCGGGGTCCTACGAGCAGTACTTC. Translated: CASSKGGRWAGSYEQYF.

The rearrangement links TRBV28 to TRBJ1-2; TRBD1 aligns across 7 bases. This CDR3 comprises 14 residues. Per the germline V gene, CDR1 is MDHEN and CDR2 is SYDVKM. J was trimmed by 6 bases and V by 2 bases; bases with no gene match: 6. CDR3 bases: TGTGCCAGCAGTTTAACCCGACAGGGACATGGCTACACCTTC. It specifies CASSLTRQGHGYTF.

The chain's CDR3 is CATHPPGLYEQYF. The CDR3 bases are TGTGCCACCCACCCTCCGGGATTGTACGAGCAGTACTTC. V is TRBV28 and J is TRBJ2-7, with D tentatively TRBD2 (5 bases). CDR3 length: 13 amino acids. Trimming pared 10 bases from V and 4 bases from J, leaving 17 bases between. Germline V gives CDR1 MDHEN, CDR2 SYDVKM.

The V call is TRBV16, the J call TRBJ1-6; no firm D call. The V end lost 2 bases, the J end lost 9 bases, and 5 bases lay between the germline ends. This CDR3 spans 12 amino acids. Per the germline V gene, CDR1 is KGHSY and CDR2 is FQNENV. CDR3 nucleotide sequence: TGTGCCAGCAGCCAACCCCTTTCACCCCTCCACTTT. Translation gives CASSQPLSPLHF.

V gene TRBV5-1 combines with J gene TRBJ2-4; 8 bases match TRBD1. The CDR3 sequence is 14 residues long. Germline V CDR1 and CDR2: SGHRS, YFSETQ. With V trimmed by 2 bases and J by 4 bases, 2 bases remained unmatched. The CDR3, as DNA: TGCGCCAGCAGCTTTGGGACAGGAAAAAACATTCAGTACTTC. Translation: CASSFGTGKNIQYF.

This chain joins TRBV6-4 and TRBJ2-2, with unresolved D. Trimming left V 3 bases short and J 6 bases short, with 8 bases between. In germline, CDR1 is MRHNA, CDR2 SNTAGT. This CDR3 is 13 amino acids long. CDR3 amino acids: CASSETESGELFF. CDR3 sequence (DNA): TGTGCCAGCAGTGAAACGGAGTCCGGGGAGCTGTTTTTT.

The chain couples TRBV7-9 to TRBJ2-1; 13 bases align to TRBD2. The CDR3 consists of 16 residues. J was trimmed by 9 bases and V by 7 bases; bases with no gene match: 12. Germline-derived CDR1 and CDR2 are SEHNR and FQNEAQ (reference sequence). The CDR3 DNA reads as TGTGCCAGCACCTCACTAGCGGGAGGGCCCTCGGGTGAGCAGTTCTTC. Its protein product is CASTSLAGGPSGEQFF.

The chain links TRBV12-3 or TRBV12-4 to TRBJ1-3; D remains ambiguous. This CDR3 is 11 amino acids long. V lost 6 bases and J lost 3, with 3 bases in between. CDR3 nucleotide sequence: TGTGCCAGCAGCGGTGGAAACACCATATATTTT. The encoded protein is CASSGGNTIYF.

The CDR3 DNA reads as TGTGCCACCAGTGAGTCACAGGGGAACTATGGCTACACCTTC. As protein: CATSESQGNYGYTF. The V gene is TRBV24-1, the J gene TRBJ1-2; 7 bases match TRBD1. CDR1 is KGHDR, CDR2 SFDVKD, per germline. Trimming took 4 bases from V and 2 from J; bases not matched to a gene: 3. This CDR3 comprises 14 residues.

This chain joins TRBV13 and TRBJ1-1, with 9 nucleotides matching TRBD1. V was pared by 3 bases and J by 10 bases, with 9 bases of the junction left unmatched. The germline V gene encodes CDR1 PRHDT and CDR2 FYEKMQ (reference sequence). This CDR3 has 14 amino acids. CDR3 DNA sequence: TGTGCCAGCAGCTTTATTCCGGGACAGGGAGCAGCTTTCTTT. Amino acids: CASSFIPGQGAAFF. Together with reference TRBV13 and TRBJ1-1, the CDR3 gives the full variable domain: AAGVIQSPRHLIKEKRETATLKCYPIPRHDTVYWYQQGPGQDPQFLISFYEKMQSDKGSIPDRFSAQQFSDYHSELNMSSLELGDSALYFCASSFIPGQGAAFFGQGTRLTVV.

This clone was counted a few times. The identical CDR3 is also encoded by other nucleotide sequences in the sample. CDR3 sequence: CASSRDRGRGELFF. The DNA of the CDR3 is TGTGCCAGCAGTCGAGACAGGGGGCGCGGGGAGCTGTTTTTT. The chain recombines TRBV27 with TRBJ2-2, with 10 bases that match TRBD1. Germline V CDR1 and CDR2: MNHEY, SMNVEV (reference sequence). This CDR3 is 14 amino acids long. The J segment lost 7 bases and the V segment lost 5 bases, leaving 4 bases of the junction unmatched.

V is TRBV3-1 (or the pseudogene TRBV3-2) and J is TRBJ2-7, with 7 bases that match TRBD1. CDR1 and CDR2 (germline): LGHDT, YNNKEL (reference sequence). V lost 5 bases and J lost 2; bases outside the gene matches: 6. This CDR3 has 14 amino acids. CDR3 protein: CASSVQGYTYEQYF. CDR3 coding DNA: TGTGCCAGCAGCGTACAGGGGTATACCTACGAGCAGTACTTC.

The V gene is TRBV10-3, the J gene TRBJ2-2; 9 nucleotides match TRBD1. Germline CDR1 reads ENHRY; CDR2 reads SYGVKD. V shed 6 bases, J shed 6 bases, and the junction held 5 bases outside the gene matches. CDR3 length: 14 residues. CDR3 amino acids: CAISGTGIAGELFF. The CDR3 DNA sequence: TGTGCCATCAGCGGGACAGGGATCGCCGGGGAGCTGTTTTTT.

This chain joins TRBV5-1 and TRBJ1-1, with a tentative D call TRBD1 (5 bases). Germline V gene lookup returns CDR1 SGHRS and CDR2 YFSETQ. The CDR3 sequence is 14 residues long. V lost 7 bases and J 5 bases, leaving 18 bases between the germline ends. The CDR3 region is CASSWGGSSTEAFF. The CDR3 DNA reads TGCGCCAGCTCCTGGGGGGGATCGAGTACTGAAGCTTTCTTT.

This rearrangement joins TRBV5-1 to TRBJ2-4; 9 bases agree with TRBD2. The CDR3 runs to 16 residues. Germline CDR1 and CDR2: SGHRS and YFSETQ. Trimming cost V 0 bases and J 3 bases; bases outside gene matches: 4. The CDR3 loop is CASSLASGIVKNIQYF. CDR3 DNA sequence: TGCGCCAGCAGCTTGGCTAGCGGGATAGTCAAAAACATTCAGTACTTC.

The chain couples TRBV7-2 to TRBJ1-4; D not resolved. This CDR3 contains 12 residues. CDR1 is SGHTA, CDR2 FQGNSA, per germline. V lost 2 bases and J 8 bases, leaving 6 bases between the germline ends. The CDR3 sequence: CASSLFQEKLFF. The CDR3 nucleotides read TGTGCCAGCAGCTTATTTCAGGAAAAACTGTTTTTT.

The rearrangement links TRBV6-5 to TRBJ2-3; D gene unclear. Germline V gene sequence: CDR1 MNHEY, CDR2 SVGAGI. V shed 6 bases and J shed 10 bases, with 14 bases lying between them. The CDR3 is 12 amino acids. CDR3 bases: TGTGCCAGCAGGCCTAACCCCTTTTCGCAGTATTTT. It encodes CASRPNPFSQYF.

V usage is TRBV25-1 and J usage is TRBJ2-5, with 7 bases aligning to TRBD2. J lost 5 bases, V lost 3 bases, and 3 bases had no gene match. Germline V gene sequence: CDR1 MGHDK, CDR2 SYGVNS. There are 13 residues in the CDR3. Written as DNA, the CDR3 is TGTGCCAGCAGTGAGGCGGGAGCGGAGACCCAGTACTTC. This gives the protein CASSEAGAETQYF.

This clone has only a few counts. The V and J genes are TRBV5-1 and TRBJ1-4; D remains ambiguous. Between the trimmed V and J ends, which lost 2 bases and 4 bases, there was a span of 9 bases. Germline loops: CDR1 SGHRS, CDR2 YFSETQ. CDR3 size: 14 residues. CDR3 sequence reads: CASSFTLSNEKLFF. In DNA, the CDR3 is TGCGCCAGCAGCTTTACTTTGAGTAATGAAAAACTGTTTTTT.

This chain joins TRBV2 and TRBJ1-1; tentatively, D is TRBD1 (5 bases). The V gene lost 7 bases and the J gene lost 4 bases, with 13 bases spanning the gap. The CDR3 contains 13 residues. Germline values: CDR1 SNHLY, CDR2 FYNNEI. The CDR3 DNA is TGTGCCAGCATGAGGGGAGGAAGCACTGAAGCTTTCTTT. It translates to CASMRGGSTEAFF. Using reference TRBV2 and TRBJ1-1 for the parts outside the CDR3, the full variable domain is EPEVTQTPSHQVTQMGQEVILRCVPISNHLYFYWYRQILGQKVEFLVSFYNNEISEKSEIFDDQFSVERPDGSNFTLKIRSTKLEDSAMYFCASMRGGSTEAFFGQGTRLTVV.